This TCR beta chain was sequenced in a study of beta chain features in type 1 diabetes. Whole-study results and caveats: When Type 1 diabetes patients were examined, their TCRB CDR3s proved moderately but significantly shorter in all four CD4+ subsets.

This clone appeared a few times. Its antigen remains unknown. The sequenced template was cDNA made from the entire isolated RNA. Naive, central memory and regulatory T cell samples yielded about 3.57 million reads on average. Clones were sequenced by immunoSEQ multiplex PCR, and TCRdb holds only the in-frame ones, with some missing. The sample lists about 270,000 clones; roughly 13% were seen once. Donors underwent one heparinised blood draw, 90 to 150 mL on average. Input material: naive CD4+ T cells from blood. The TCR sequence derives from a man between 25 and 39 years old with type 1 diabetes.

The CDR3 sequence is CASSLAVLSYEQYF. The CDR3 coding sequence is TGTGCCAGCAGCTTGGCCGTTCTCTCCTACGAGCAGTACTTC. The chain links TRBV7-9 to TRBJ2-7; the D is unclear. Trimming removed 3 bases at V and 0 bases at J, with 9 bases between. Looked up from germline, CDR1 is SEHNR and CDR2 is FQNEAQ (reference sequence). The CDR3 extends over 14 amino acids.